Listed here are 4 T cell receptor beta chains from one sample, sequenced in a study of T cell repertoires in cytomegalovirus infection. In TCRdb, the reads were re-called with MiXCR into one record per CDR3 protein. The table shows 150,000 to 200,000 distinct CDR3 sequences, with roughly a sixth occurring only once. Sequenced material: CD8+ T cells from PBMCs. Receptors originate from a human donor in good health (CMV status not recorded). Some clones in this sample may be carry-over from other donors' samples.

CDR3 coding DNA: TGTGCCAGCAGCCAAGGTACGGAAGGAGGTGAGCAGTTCTTC. It codes for CASSQGTEGGEQFF. This chain links TRBV7-6 with TRBJ2-1, with D perhaps matching TRBD2 (5 bases). The germline V gene encodes CDR1 SGHVS and CDR2 FNYEAQ. Between the trimmed V and J ends, which lost 5 bases and 9 bases, there was a span of 17 bases. The CDR3 runs to 14 residues.

The chain recombines TRBV7-8 with TRBJ1-2, with 7 bases that match TRBD1. Germline-derived CDR1 and CDR2 are SGHVS and FQNEAQ. The CDR3 extends over 16 amino acids. Trimming took 2 bases from V and 5 from J; bases not matched to a gene: 11. In DNA, the CDR3 is TGTGCCAGCAGCTTATTCCTTAGACAGGGCTCTTATGGCTACACCTTC. This sequence encodes CASSLFLRQGSYGYTF.

This clonotype appeared a few times. V is TRBV7-2 and J is TRBJ1-1; D is unclear. This CDR3 spans 13 amino acids. The V end was cut by 5 bases, the J end by 4 bases, with 11 bases between. CDR1 is SGHTA and CDR2 is FQGNSA in the germline V gene. The CDR3 sequence is CASSTTSPTEAFF. Written as DNA, the CDR3 is TGTGCCAGCAGCACCACGAGCCCCACTGAAGCTTTCTTT.

The chain links TRBV7-2 to TRBJ2-5; 8 nucleotides agree with TRBD1. This CDR3 contains 18 residues. V lost 4 bases and J lost 5; bases outside the gene matches: 18. CDR1 is SGHTA, CDR2 FQGNSA, per germline. The CDR3 region is CASSSKKPWEQGDETQYF. The CDR3 DNA follows: TGTGCCAGCAGCTCGAAAAAACCTTGGGAACAGGGGGACGAGACCCAGTACTTC.